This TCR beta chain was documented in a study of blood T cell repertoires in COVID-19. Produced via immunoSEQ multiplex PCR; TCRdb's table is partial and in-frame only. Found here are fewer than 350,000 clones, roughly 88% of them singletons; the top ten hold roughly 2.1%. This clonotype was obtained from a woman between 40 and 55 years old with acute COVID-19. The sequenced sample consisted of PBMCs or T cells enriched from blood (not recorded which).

CDR3 nucleotide sequence: TGTGCCAGCAGCGGAGAGGGGGAGCGCACAGATACGCAGTATTTT. It translates to CASSGEGERTDTQYF. V usage is TRBV5-4 and J usage is TRBJ2-3, with a tentative D call TRBD1 (6 bases). The V gene's germline CDR1 is SGHNT and CDR2 YYREEE (reference sequence). The CDR3 totals 15 residues. The V end was cut by 4 bases, the J end by 1 base, with 13 bases between.